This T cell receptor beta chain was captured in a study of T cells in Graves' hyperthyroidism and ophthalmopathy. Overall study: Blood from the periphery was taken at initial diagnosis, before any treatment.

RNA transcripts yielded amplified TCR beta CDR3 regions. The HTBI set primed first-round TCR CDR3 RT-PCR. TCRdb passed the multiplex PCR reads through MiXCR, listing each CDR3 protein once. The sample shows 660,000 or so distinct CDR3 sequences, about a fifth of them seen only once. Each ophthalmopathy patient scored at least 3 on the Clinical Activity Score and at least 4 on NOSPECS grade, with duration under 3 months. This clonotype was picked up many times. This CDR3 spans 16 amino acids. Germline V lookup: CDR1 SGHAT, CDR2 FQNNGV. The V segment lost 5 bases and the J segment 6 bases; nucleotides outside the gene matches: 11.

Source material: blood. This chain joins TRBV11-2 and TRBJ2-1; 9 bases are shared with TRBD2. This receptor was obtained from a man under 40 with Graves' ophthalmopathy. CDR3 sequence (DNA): TGTGCCAGCAGCACGGCCGGCATTAGCGGGAGCAATGAGCAGTTCTTC. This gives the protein CASSTAGISGSNEQFF.